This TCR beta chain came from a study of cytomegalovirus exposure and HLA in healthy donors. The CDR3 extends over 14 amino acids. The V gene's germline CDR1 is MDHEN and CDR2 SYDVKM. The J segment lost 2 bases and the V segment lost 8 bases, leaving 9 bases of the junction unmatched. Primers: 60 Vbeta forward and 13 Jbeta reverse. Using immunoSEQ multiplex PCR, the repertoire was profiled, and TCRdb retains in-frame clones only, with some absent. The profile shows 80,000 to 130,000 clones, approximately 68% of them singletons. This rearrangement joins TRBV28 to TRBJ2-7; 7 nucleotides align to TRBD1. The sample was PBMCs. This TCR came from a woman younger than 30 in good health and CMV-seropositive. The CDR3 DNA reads TGTGCCAGCGGCCTCGACAGGGTAACCTACGAGCAGTACTTC. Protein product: CASGLDRVTYEQYF.